A single sample gave rise to the 24 T cell receptor beta chains below, sequenced in a study of CD8+ T cells in alopecia areata. Sequencing used cDNA as its template, made by extracting RNA and reverse transcribing it. Only in-frame clones appear in the TCRdb table, and some are missing; sequencing was by immunoSEQ multiplex PCR. The data show roughly 97,000 clones, with roughly two fifths seen just once and approximately 1.4% held by the top ten. The material sequenced was CD4+ T cells sorted from blood. The source is a human donor with alopecia areata.

The V and J genes are TRBV25-1 and TRBJ1-4; D might be TRBD1 (5 bases). CDR1 is MGHDK and CDR2 is SYGVNS in the germline V gene. This CDR3 is 13 amino acids long. Trimming shortened V by 8 bases and J by 8 bases, and 15 bases separated the two germline ends. The CDR3 nucleotides are TGTGCCAGCGGGGGAGGGGCCTGGGAAAAACTGTTTTTT. Residues: CASGGGAWEKLFF.

The chain is built from TRBV28 and TRBJ2-7; D could derive from TRBD1 or TRBD2 (5 bases each). CDR3 size: 13 residues. CDR1 is MDHEN and CDR2 is SYDVKM in the germline V gene. V lost 5 bases and J 9 bases, leaving 17 bases between the germline ends. CDR3 DNA sequence: TGTGCCAGCAGTCCTCCGGGACCCGGATGGCAGTACTTC. It codes for CASSPPGPGWQYF.

The gene calls are TRBV19 and TRBJ1-5, with 7 bases that match TRBD1. Germline V gene lookup returns CDR1 LNHDA and CDR2 SQIVND (reference sequence). The V and J ends lost 3 bases and 2 bases, in that order; junction bases with no gene match: 10. CDR3 length: 17 residues. Here the CDR3 reads CASSIPNIGQGNQPQHF. In DNA, the CDR3 is TGTGCCAGTAGTATTCCTAACATCGGACAGGGCAATCAGCCCCAGCATTTT.

This rearrangement joins TRBV4-3 to TRBJ2-2; 7 nucleotides align to TRBD1. The CDR3 covers 15 residues. Losses at the gene ends were 0 bases for V and 3 bases for J; bases not matched to a gene: 1. Germline V CDR1 and CDR2: LGHNA, YSLEER. The CDR3 region is CASSQETGYTGELFF. CDR3 nucleotides: TGCGCCAGCAGCCAAGAGACAGGGTACACCGGGGAGCTGTTTTTT.

A few counts support this clone. The CDR3, as DNA: TGTGCCACCAGCATGGTCGGGCAAGAGACCCAGTACTTC. Protein product: CATSMVGQETQYF. The chain joins TRBV15 to TRBJ2-5; no reliable D call. The CDR3 totals 13 residues. V was pared by 4 bases and J by 2 bases, with 8 bases between. Germline loops: CDR1 LNHNV, CDR2 YYDKDF (reference sequence).

The sample holds a few counts of this clone. The chain combines TRBV29-1 with TRBJ2-1; 10 bases agree with TRBD2. Germline lookup yields CDR1 SQVTM and CDR2 ANQGSEA. There are 13 residues in the CDR3. J gave up 5 bases and V 7 bases, and 5 bases lay outside the gene matches. CDR3 sequence: CSAPGLANNEQFF. The CDR3 nucleotides are TGCAGCGCTCCGGGACTAGCGAACAATGAGCAGTTCTTC.

The chain couples TRBV2 to TRBJ2-5; D gene uncertain. This CDR3 is built from 14 residues. Germline-derived CDR1 and CDR2 are SNHLY and FYNNEI. The V gene lost 7 bases and the J gene lost 5 bases, with 17 bases spanning the gap. The CDR3 protein is CASTRSAVGETQYF. The CDR3 bases are TGTGCCAGCACAAGGTCGGCAGTTGGGGAGACCCAGTACTTC.

The V call is TRBV10-3, the J call TRBJ2-3, with TRBD2 matching 7 bases. Germline assignment: CDR1 ENHRY and CDR2 SYGVKD. The CDR3 contains 16 residues. After removal of 7 bases from V and 0 bases from J, the junction contained 10 bases not matched to a gene. The DNA for the CDR3 is TGTGCCATCAAACCGGGACTATCGGTTAGCACAGATACGCAGTATTTT. This gives the protein CAIKPGLSVSTDTQYF.

This clone came up a few times. The V and J genes are TRBV27 and TRBJ2-7, with D unresolved. Trimming pared 8 bases from V and 4 bases from J, leaving 15 bases between. This CDR3 is built from 13 residues. Germline CDR1 and CDR2: MNHEY and SMNVEV (reference sequence). The CDR3 sequence: CASFPTARYEQYF. CDR3 coding DNA: TGTGCCAGCTTTCCTACGGCTAGATACGAGCAGTACTTC.

Remarks on this clone: At one of its ends the junction is not consistent with the germline gene, which may arise from a read error. The CDR3 loop is CASSAGFQKTQYF. CDR3 sequence (DNA): TGTGCCAGCAGTGCGGGGTTCCAAAAGACCCAGTACTTC. J is TRBJ2-5 and V is TRBV28; maybe TRBD2 (6 bases). Germline CDR1 is MDHEN and CDR2 is SYDVKM. The CDR3 runs to 13 residues.

This clone is a singleton in its sample. The chain is built from TRBV6-1 and TRBJ1-1; D uncertain. Trimming cost V 7 bases and J 5 bases, with 14 bases left between them. This CDR3 is 13 amino acids long. Germline-derived CDR1 and CDR2 are MNHNS and SASEGT. The CDR3 is CASNPPEHTEAFF. The DNA of the CDR3 is TGTGCCAGCAATCCCCCGGAGCATACTGAAGCTTTCTTT.

J is TRBJ1-4 and V is TRBV6-5, with D maybe TRBD1 (6 bases). The CDR3 totals 15 residues. Trimming shortened V by 0 bases and J by 7 bases, and 12 bases separated the two germline ends. Germline V gene sequence: CDR1 MNHEY, CDR2 SVGAGI. In DNA, the CDR3 is TGTGCCAGCAGTTACTCTTGGGGGCTGGGTGAAAAACTGTTTTTT. It codes for CASSYSWGLGEKLFF.

This chain uses TRBV7-9 with TRBJ1-1, with D unresolved. V shed 5 bases and J shed 1 base, with 8 bases lying between them. The germline CDR1 and CDR2 sequences are SEHNR and FQNEAQ (reference sequence). The CDR3 spans 13 residues. CDR3 residues: CASSPHKNTEAFF. The CDR3 bases are TGTGCCAGCAGCCCGCATAAGAACACTGAAGCTTTCTTT.

This clone was counted only a few times. This sequence joins TRBV21-1 and TRBJ2-3; the tabulated D call, TRBD2, remains unverified against the DNA. TRBV21-1 is a known pseudogene. CDR3 length equals 16 residues. This CDR3 is CASSKLIASLKDTQYF. The DNA for the CDR3 is TGTGCCAGCAGCAAACTAATAGCCTCCCTCAAAGATACGCAGTATTTT.

This clone has just a few counts. CDR3 DNA sequence: TGTGCCACCAGCAGATTCAGGGGCTCTGGTAATGAGCAGTTCTTC. This encodes CATSRFRGSGNEQFF. The rearrangement links TRBV15 to TRBJ2-1, with TRBD1 as a possible D gene (6 bases). Germline loops: CDR1 LNHNV, CDR2 YYDKDF (reference sequence). The V gene lost 2 bases and the J gene lost 7 bases, with 15 bases spanning the gap. The CDR3 is made up of 15 amino acids. Based on the CDR3 plus reference TRBV15 and TRBJ2-1, the full variable domain is DAMVIQNPRYQVTQFGKPVTLSCSQTLNHNVMYWYQQKSSQAPKLLFHYYDKDFNNEADTPDNFQSRRPNTSFCFLDIRSPGLGDTAMYLCATSRFRGSGNEQFFGPGTRLTVL.

The rearrangement links TRBV7-9 to TRBJ1-1; no definite D call. The CDR3 consists of 15 residues. Germline V lookup: CDR1 SEHNR, CDR2 FQNEAQ (reference sequence). V was trimmed by 5 bases and J by 1 base, leaving 14 bases between them. CDR3 in DNA: TGTGCCAGCAGCCCCGCGATTTCTGGGAACACTGAAGCTTTCTTT. This translates into CASSPAISGNTEAFF.

The chain employs TRBV30 and TRBJ1-5; D uncertain. V was cut by 3 bases and J by 3 bases, with 6 bases left in between. The germline V gene has CDR1 GTSNPN and CDR2 SVGIG (reference sequence). CDR3 length: 12 amino acids. In DNA form, the CDR3 reads TGTGCCTGGAGACAGCCCAATCAGCCCCAGCATTTT. Translation: CAWRQPNQPQHF.

The V and J genes are TRBV14 and TRBJ2-7; no reliable D call. The CDR3 length is 15 residues. Deletions cut 1 base from V and 2 bases from J, with 12 bases between. Germline CDR1 SGHDN, CDR2 FVKESK. CDR3 region: CASSQVSKPPYEQYF. CDR3 sequence (DNA): TGTGCCAGCAGCCAAGTTAGTAAACCGCCCTACGAGCAGTACTTC.

This chain uses TRBV2 with TRBJ2-4; TRBD1 agrees at 8 bases. CDR3 length: 15 amino acids. Germline V lookup: CDR1 SNHLY, CDR2 FYNNEI. The V and J ends lost 6 bases and 3 bases, in that order; junction bases with no gene match: 7. In nucleotides, the CDR3 is TGTGCCAGCAGGGACAGGGTTGGGGGCAAAAACATTCAGTACTTC. Protein: CASRDRVGGKNIQYF.

This clone has a handful of counts. The sample carries other DNA sequences with the same CDR3. The chain links TRBV28 to TRBJ2-5; 12 nucleotides agree with TRBD2. Germline values: CDR1 MDHEN, CDR2 SYDVKM. The CDR3 is 15 residues long. V was pared by 2 bases and J by 2 bases, with 0 bases of the junction left unmatched. The CDR3 reads CASSLTSGGQETQYF. For the CDR3, the DNA is TGTGCCAGCAGTTTAACTAGCGGGGGGCAAGAGACCCAGTACTTC.

J is TRBJ1-6 and V is TRBV5-1, with D perhaps TRBD1 (6 bases). CDR3 length: 15 residues. Trimming took off 4 bases at V and 7 bases at J, with 15 bases between the two ends. Germline V lookup: CDR1 SGHRS, CDR2 YFSETQ. The CDR3 nucleotides read TGCGCCAGCAGCCTACAGACAGGAAACAATTCACCCCTCCACTTT. It is translated as CASSLQTGNNSPLHF.

The rearrangement joins TRBV30 to TRBJ1-2; D ambiguous. V lost 2 bases, J lost 4 bases, and 8 bases lay in between. Germline values: CDR1 GTSNPN, CDR2 SVGIG (reference sequence). The CDR3 has 12 residues. CDR3 residues: CAWSRWGYGYTF. CDR3 bases: TGTGCCTGGAGTCGGTGGGGCTATGGCTACACCTTC.

The genes are TRBV16 and TRBJ2-7; D is possibly TRBD1 or TRBD2 (6 bases each). CDR1 and CDR2 from the germline V gene are KGHSY and FQNENV. The V end was cut by 2 bases, the J end by 12 bases, with 17 bases between. This CDR3 is 13 amino acids long. CDR3: CASSQNAGHQGYF. The CDR3 region has the DNA TGTGCCAGCAGCCAAAACGCGGGACACCAAGGGTACTTC.

The table lists this clone with a few counts. This sequence joins TRBV18 and TRBJ2-5; TRBD1 matches 7 bases. The length of the CDR3 is 13 residues. V lost 4 bases and J lost 6; bases outside the gene matches: 5. Germline CDR1 reads KGHSH; CDR2 reads LQKENI. The CDR3 here is CASSRTGEQTQYF. CDR3 DNA: TGTGCCAGCTCACGTACAGGGGAACAGACCCAGTACTTC.